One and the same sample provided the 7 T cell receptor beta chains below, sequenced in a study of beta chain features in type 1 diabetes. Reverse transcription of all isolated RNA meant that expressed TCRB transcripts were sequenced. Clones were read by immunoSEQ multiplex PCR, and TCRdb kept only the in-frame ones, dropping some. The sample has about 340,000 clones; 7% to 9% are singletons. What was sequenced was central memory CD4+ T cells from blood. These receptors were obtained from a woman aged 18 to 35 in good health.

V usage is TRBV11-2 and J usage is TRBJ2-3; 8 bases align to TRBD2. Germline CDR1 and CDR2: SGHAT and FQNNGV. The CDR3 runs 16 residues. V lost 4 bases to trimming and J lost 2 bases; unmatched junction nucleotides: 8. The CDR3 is CASSSIRGRNTDTQYF. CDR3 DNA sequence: TGTGCCAGCAGCTCAATCCGCGGGAGGAACACAGATACGCAGTATTTT.

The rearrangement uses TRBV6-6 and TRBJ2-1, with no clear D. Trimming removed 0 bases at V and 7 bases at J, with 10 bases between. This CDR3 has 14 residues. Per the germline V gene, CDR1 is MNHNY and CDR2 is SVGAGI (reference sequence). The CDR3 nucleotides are TGTGCCAGCAGTTACTCTTCCATCGGGAATGAGCAGTTCTTC. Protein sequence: CASSYSSIGNEQFF.

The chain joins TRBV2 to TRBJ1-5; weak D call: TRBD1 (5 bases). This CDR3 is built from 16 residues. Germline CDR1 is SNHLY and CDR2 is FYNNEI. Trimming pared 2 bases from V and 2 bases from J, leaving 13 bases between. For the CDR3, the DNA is TGTGCCAGCAGTGAATGGGGGAACCTTGGCAATCAGCCCCAGCATTTT. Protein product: CASSEWGNLGNQPQHF.

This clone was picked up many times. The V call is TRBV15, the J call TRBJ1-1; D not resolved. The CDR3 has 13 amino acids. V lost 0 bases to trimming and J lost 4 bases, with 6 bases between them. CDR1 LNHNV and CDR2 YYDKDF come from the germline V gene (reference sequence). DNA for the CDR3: TGTGCCACCAGCAGAGATCTGGGCACTGAAGCTTTCTTT. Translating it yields CATSRDLGTEAFF.

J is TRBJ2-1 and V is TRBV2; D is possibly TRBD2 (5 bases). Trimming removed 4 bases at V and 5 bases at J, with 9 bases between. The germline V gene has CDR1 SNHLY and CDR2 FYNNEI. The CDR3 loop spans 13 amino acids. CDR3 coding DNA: TGTGCCAGCAGTGCATTGAGGGACAATGAGCAGTTCTTC. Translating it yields CASSALRDNEQFF.

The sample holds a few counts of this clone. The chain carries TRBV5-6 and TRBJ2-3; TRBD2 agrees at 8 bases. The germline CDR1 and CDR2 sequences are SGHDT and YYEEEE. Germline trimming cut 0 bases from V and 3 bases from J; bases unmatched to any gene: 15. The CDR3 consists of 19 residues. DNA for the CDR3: TGTGCCAGCAGCTTGGCCGATACGATAGCGGGAATGTTTACAGATACGCAGTATTTT. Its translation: CASSLADTIAGMFTDTQYF.

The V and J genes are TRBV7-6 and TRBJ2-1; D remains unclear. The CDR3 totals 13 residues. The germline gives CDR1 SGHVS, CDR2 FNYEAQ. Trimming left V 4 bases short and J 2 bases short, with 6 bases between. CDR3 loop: CASSSDTYNEQFF. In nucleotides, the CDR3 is TGTGCCAGCAGCTCCGACACCTACAATGAGCAGTTCTTC. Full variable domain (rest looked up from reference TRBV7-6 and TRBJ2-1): GAGVSQSPRYKVTKRGQDVALRCDPISGHVSLYWYRQALGQGPEFLTYFNYEAQQDKSGLPNDRFSAERPEGSISTLTIQRTEQRDSAMYRCASSSDTYNEQFFGPGTRLTVL.